This TCR beta chain was captured in a study of beta chain features in type 1 diabetes. A remark on this clone: Antigen specificity is unknown.

The entirety of the isolated RNA underwent reverse transcription, so expressed TCRB transcripts were sequenced. Using immunoSEQ multiplex PCR, the repertoire was profiled, and TCRdb retains in-frame clones only, with some absent. This sample yields approximately 170,000 clones, of which approximately 7.9% are seen a single time; under 0.55% belongs to the top ten. Trimming stripped 5 bases from V and 7 bases from J, with 17 bases between. The CDR3 length is 14 residues. Germline V gene sequence: CDR1 SGHVS, CDR2 FQNEAQ. The study, taken as a whole, reports: Within each of all four CD4+ subsets, Type 1 diabetes patients had TCRB CDR3s that were moderately but significantly shorter.

This clonotype was obtained from a young man with type 1 diabetes. What was sequenced was central memory CD4+ T cells from blood. The chain has TRBV7-8 and TRBJ2-5; no reliable D call. CDR3 sequence (DNA): TGTGCCAGCAGCCCGATTGTACTCCCAGGGACCCAGTACTTC. It specifies CASSPIVLPGTQYF.